A selection of T cell receptor beta chains follows, all from one sample in a study of cytomegalovirus exposure and HLA in healthy donors. Sequencing used immunoSEQ multiplex PCR; TCRdb keeps in-frame clones, though not all of them. The data hold roughly 140,000 clones, with 82% observed a single time. Sequenced: PBMCs. All receptors come from a male donor in good health and CMV-seronegative. Both conserved end residues are part of each CDR3. Each record gives: D gene, clone size, V gene, J gene, CDR3 protein, CDR3 DNA. The D gene is left open where the match is weak. Size values are once, few and many counts, or a class for expanded clones, and some rows have none.

NA	NA	TRBV19	TRBJ1-3	CASSMTDYSGNTIYF	TGTGCCAGTAGTATGACAGATTACTCTGGAAACACCATATATTTT
NA	NA	TRBV28	TRBJ2-3	CASSLGPGTDTQYF	TGTGCCAGCAGTTTGGGGCCGGGCACAGATACGCAGTATTTT
NA	NA	TRBV7-2	TRBJ1-2	CASSLEGSVGTGGYTF	TGTGCCAGCAGCTTAGAAGGGAGCGTGGGGACTGGTGGCTACACCTTC
TRBD1	NA	TRBV7-8	TRBJ1-2	CASSVPVSGQGAVNYGYTF	TGTGCCAGCAGCGTTCCGGTATCAGGACAGGGGGCCGTAAACTATGGCTACACCTTC
TRBD2	NA	TRBV29-1	TRBJ2-7	CSVAGDTSGSYEQYF	TGCAGCGTTGCAGGGGATACTAGCGGGAGCTACGAGCAGTACTTC
TRBD2	NA	TRBV7-3	TRBJ2-1	CASSSPTPLAGTYNEQFF	TGTGCCAGCAGCTCCCCTACCCCACTAGCGGGAACTTACAATGAGCAGTTCTTC
NA	NA	TRBV7-9	TRBJ1-5	CASSLGSYQPQHF	TGTGCCAGCAGCTTGGGCAGTTATCAGCCCCAGCATTTT
TRBD2	NA	TRBV5-8	TRBJ2-1	CASSLGAGGPWNEQFF	TGTGCCAGCAGCTTGGGTGCGGGAGGGCCGTGGAATGAGCAGTTCTTC
NA	NA	TRBV30	TRBJ1-5	CAWSVGGYRPQHF	TGTGCCTGGAGTGTCGGGGGATATAGGCCCCAGCATTTT
NA	NA	TRBV7-2	TRBJ2-1	CASSSDWNEQFF	TGTGCCAGCAGCTCCGACTGGAATGAGCAGTTCTTC
TRBD2	NA	TRBV7-9	TRBJ2-5	CASRKGLARETQYF	TGTGCCAGCAGGAAAGGACTAGCACGGGAGACCCAGTACTTC
TRBD1	NA	TRBV5-1	TRBJ2-7	CASSLGRPGQGADEQYF	TGCGCCAGCAGCTTGGGTCGCCCGGGACAGGGGGCGGACGAGCAGTACTTC
NA	NA	TRBV30	TRBJ2-5	CAWSAPYGPRHQETQYF	TGTGCCTGGAGTGCTCCATATGGGCCTCGCCACCAAGAGACCCAGTACTTC
TRBD1	NA	TRBV23-1	TRBJ1-1	CASRRDRVRTEAFF	TGCGCCAGCAGGAGGGACAGGGTGAGGACTGAAGCTTTCTTT
TRBD1	NA	TRBV28	TRBJ1-2	CASSRTLGQGDGYTF	TGTGCCAGCAGTAGAACCCTCGGACAGGGGGATGGCTACACCTTC
NA	NA	TRBV7-2	TRBJ1-3	CASSLVGVTGNTIYF	TGTGCCAGCAGCTTAGTCGGGGTTACTGGAAACACCATATATTTT
NA	NA	TRBV27	TRBJ2-3	CASSPTGIPTDTQYF	TGTGCCAGCAGTCCTACAGGGATCCCCACAGATACGCAGTATTTT
NA	NA	TRBV11-2	TRBJ2-1	CASSPGQIYNEQFF	TGTGCCAGCAGCCCAGGACAGATTTACAATGAGCAGTTCTTC
NA	once	TRBV28	TRBJ1-2	CASSFPGTYGYTF	TGTGCCAGCAGTTTCCCAGGGACATATGGCTACACCTTC
TRBD2	once	TRBV7-8	TRBJ2-4	CASSLGASGKNIQYF	TGTGCCAGCAGCTTAGGGGCCAGCGGGAAGAACATTCAGTACTTC
NA	NA	TRBV28	TRBJ1-3	CASLTQGSGNTIYF	TGTGCCAGCTTGACCCAGGGGTCTGGAAACACCATATATTTT
NA	NA	TRBV9	TRBJ2-7	CASSVGGSFLGEQYF	TGTGCCAGCAGCGTAGGTGGCTCCTTCCTTGGCGAGCAGTACTTC
NA	once	TRBV9	TRBJ1-2	CASSPSWGLPGYTF	TGTGCCAGCAGCCCTAGTTGGGGCCTACCGGGCTACACCTTC
TRBD1	NA	TRBV4-1	TRBJ1-5	CASSQGQGFNQPQHF	TGCGCCAGCAGCCAAGGACAGGGGTTCAATCAGCCCCAGCATTTT
TRBD1	few	TRBV7-6	TRBJ1-4	CASSLDRSGKLFF	TGTGCCAGCAGCTTGGACAGGTCCGGGAAACTGTTTTTT
TRBD1	NA	TRBV2	TRBJ2-5	CASSGGGAETQYF	TGTGCCAGCAGTGGAGGGGGCGCGGAGACCCAGTACTTC
TRBD2	NA	TRBV5-1	TRBJ2-3	CASFYDGTSLNTQYF	TGCGCCAGCTTTTACGATGGGACTAGCTTAAATACGCAGTATTTT
NA	NA	TRBV29-1	TRBJ2-7	CSVVQGLSYEQYF	TGCAGCGTTGTGCAGGGCCTCTCCTACGAGCAGTACTTC
NA	NA	TRBV5-1	TRBJ1-2	CASSAGGSYGYTF	TGCGCCAGCAGCGCGGGAGGTTCATATGGCTACACCTTC
NA	NA	TRBV27	TRBJ2-2	CASSPRGRGTGELFF	TGTGCCAGCAGTCCCCGTGGGCGGGGCACCGGGGAGCTGTTTTTT
TRBD2	NA	TRBV25-1	TRBJ2-7	CASSDWPSGYEQYF	TGTGCCAGCAGTGATTGGCCTAGCGGCTACGAGCAGTACTTC
NA	NA	TRBV10-3	TRBJ2-7	CAIREDGVSYEQYF	TGTGCCATCAGGGAGGACGGAGTTTCCTACGAGCAGTACTTC
TRBD2	NA	TRBV28	TRBJ2-7	CASSPPSGMDEQYF	TGTGCCAGCTCTCCACCTAGCGGGATGGACGAGCAGTACTTC